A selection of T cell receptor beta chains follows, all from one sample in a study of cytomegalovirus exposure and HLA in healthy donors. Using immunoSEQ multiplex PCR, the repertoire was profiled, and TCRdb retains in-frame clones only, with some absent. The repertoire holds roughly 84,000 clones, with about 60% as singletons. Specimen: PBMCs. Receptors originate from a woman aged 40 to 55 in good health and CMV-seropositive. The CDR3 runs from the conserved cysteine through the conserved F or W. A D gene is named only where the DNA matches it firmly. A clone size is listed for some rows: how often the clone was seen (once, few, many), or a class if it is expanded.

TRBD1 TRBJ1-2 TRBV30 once CAWNNPAGTGIYGYTF TGTGCCTGGAACAACCCAGCCGGGACAGGGATCTATGGCTACACCTTC
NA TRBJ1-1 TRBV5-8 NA CASSLGQGRAEAFF TGTGCCAGCAGCTTGGGTCAGGGGAGGGCTGAAGCTTTCTTT
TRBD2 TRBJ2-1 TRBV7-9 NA CASSSLAGAFYNEQFF TGTGCCAGCAGCTCCCTGGCGGGAGCCTTCTACAATGAGCAGTTCTTC
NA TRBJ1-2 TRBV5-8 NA CASSKTRSYTF TGTGCCAGCAGCAAAACACGAAGCTACACCTTC
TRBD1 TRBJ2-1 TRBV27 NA CASTRGWGQGGYEQFF TGTGCCAGCACCAGGGGGTGGGGACAGGGGGGCTATGAGCAGTTCTTC
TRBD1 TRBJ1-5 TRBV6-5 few CASSGTDTGQPQHF TGTGCCAGCAGTGGGACAGACACAGGACAGCCCCAGCATTTT
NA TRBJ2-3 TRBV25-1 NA CASSAGQSLVPDTQYF TGTGCCAGCAGTGCTGGACAGTCGCTCGTCCCAGATACGCAGTATTTT
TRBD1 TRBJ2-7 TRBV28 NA CASSLDRVGTYEQYF TGTGCCAGCAGTCTGGACAGGGTCGGCACCTACGAGCAGTACTTC
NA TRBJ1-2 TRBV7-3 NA CASSSQTSGDGYTF TGTGCCAGCAGCTCCCAGACGTCGGGTGACGGCTACACCTTC
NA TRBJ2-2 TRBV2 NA CASRGLAGSGELFF TGTGCCAGCAGGGGGTTGGCGGGATCGGGGGAGCTGTTTTTT